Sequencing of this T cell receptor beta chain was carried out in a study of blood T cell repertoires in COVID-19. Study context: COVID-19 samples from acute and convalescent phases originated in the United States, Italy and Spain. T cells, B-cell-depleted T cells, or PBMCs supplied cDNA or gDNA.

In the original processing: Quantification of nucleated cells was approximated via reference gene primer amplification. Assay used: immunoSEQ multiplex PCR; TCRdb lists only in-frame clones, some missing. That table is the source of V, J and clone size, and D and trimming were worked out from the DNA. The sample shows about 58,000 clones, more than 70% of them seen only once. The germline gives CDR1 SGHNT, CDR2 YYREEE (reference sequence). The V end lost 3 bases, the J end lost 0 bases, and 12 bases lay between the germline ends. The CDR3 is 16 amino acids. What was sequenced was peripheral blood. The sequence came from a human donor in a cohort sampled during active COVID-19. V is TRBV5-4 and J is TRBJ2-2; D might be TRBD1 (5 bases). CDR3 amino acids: CASSWGLNANTGELFF. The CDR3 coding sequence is TGTGCCAGCAGCTGGGGCTTAAACGCGAACACCGGGGAGCTGTTTTTT.